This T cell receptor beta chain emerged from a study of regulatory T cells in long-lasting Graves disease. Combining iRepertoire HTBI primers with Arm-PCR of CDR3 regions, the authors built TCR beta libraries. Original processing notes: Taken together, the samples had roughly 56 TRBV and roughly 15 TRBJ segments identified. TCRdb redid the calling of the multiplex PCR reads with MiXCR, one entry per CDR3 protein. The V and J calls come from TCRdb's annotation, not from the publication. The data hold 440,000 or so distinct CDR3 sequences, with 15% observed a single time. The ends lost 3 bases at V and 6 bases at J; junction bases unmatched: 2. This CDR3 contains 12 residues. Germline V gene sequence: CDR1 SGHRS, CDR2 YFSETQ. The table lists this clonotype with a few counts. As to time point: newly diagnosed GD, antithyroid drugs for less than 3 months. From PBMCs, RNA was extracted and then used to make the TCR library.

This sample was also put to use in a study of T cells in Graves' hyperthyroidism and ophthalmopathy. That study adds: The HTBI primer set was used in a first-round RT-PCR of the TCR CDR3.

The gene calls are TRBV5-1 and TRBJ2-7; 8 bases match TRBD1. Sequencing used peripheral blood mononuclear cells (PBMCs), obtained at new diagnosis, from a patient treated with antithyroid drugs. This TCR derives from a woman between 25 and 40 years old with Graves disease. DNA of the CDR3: TGCGCCAGCAGCTCGGACAGGGTCGAGCAGTACTTC. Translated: CASSSDRVEQYF.